The 24 T cell receptor beta chains given below trace back to one sample, sequenced in a study of neoadjuvant anti-PD-1 for oral cavity cancer. Measured with immunoSEQ multiplex PCR; TCRdb has only the in-frame clones, and not every one. The sample lists about 80,000 clones, 84% occurring once. The sequences come from PBMCs, collected before nivolumab (anti-PD-1) treatment. The receptors here all came from a person aged 35-79 years with oral cavity squamous cell carcinoma.

This chain connects TRBV27 to TRBJ1-2; D uncertain. CDR3 length: 14 residues. Trimming took off 3 bases at V and 8 bases at J, with 16 bases between the two ends. The germline CDR1 and CDR2 sequences are MNHEY and SMNVEV (reference sequence). The CDR3 sequence is CASSFVAGSGGYTF. The CDR3, as DNA: TGTGCCAGCAGTTTTGTGGCGGGATCGGGCGGCTACACCTTC.

The V call is TRBV30, the J call TRBJ1-2, with D perhaps TRBD1 (5 bases). Looked up from germline, CDR1 is GTSNPN and CDR2 is SVGIG (reference sequence). The CDR3 is 14 residues long. V lost 2 bases and J lost 5, with 15 bases in between. CDR3 in amino acids: CAWSRGGSTYGYTF. In nucleotides, the CDR3 is TGTGCCTGGAGTCGGGGCGGCAGTACATATGGCTACACCTTC.

The chain joins TRBV5-1 to TRBJ2-5; D possibly corresponds to TRBD1 (5 bases). Germline V gene sequence: CDR1 SGHRS, CDR2 YFSETQ. Trimming removed 0 bases at V and 1 base at J, with 10 bases between. This CDR3 comprises 15 residues. In DNA, the CDR3 is TGCGCCAGCAGCTTGGAGGGGTCCTCCCAAGAGACCCAGTACTTC. It is translated as CASSLEGSSQETQYF.

Only one count was recorded for this clone. The CDR3 bases are TGTGCCAGCAGCTTGGTTCTGGCGGGAGGTGGTGCAGATACGCAGTATTTT. It encodes CASSLVLAGGGADTQYF. The genes are TRBV5-4 and TRBJ2-3; the match to TRBD2 covers 8 bases. This CDR3 has 17 residues. With V trimmed by 0 bases and J by 4 bases, 10 bases remained unmatched. The germline V gene has CDR1 SGHNT and CDR2 YYREEE (reference sequence).

The chain links TRBV25-1 to TRBJ2-1; 7 nucleotides align to TRBD2. V lost 6 bases and J lost 4; bases outside the gene matches: 6. The germline CDR1 and CDR2 sequences are MGHDK and SYGVNS. CDR3 length: 14 amino acids. The CDR3 bases are TGTGCCAGCAGAAGCGGGGAGATATACAATGAGCAGTTCTTC. It translates to CASRSGEIYNEQFF.

CDR3 DNA: TGTGCCAGCAGTGAAGTCTATGGATCGAACACTGAAGCTTTCTTT. Translating it yields CASSEVYGSNTEAFF. The chain recombines TRBV6-1 with TRBJ1-1; the D is unclear. From germline, CDR1 is MNHNS and CDR2 SASEGT. The ends were cut back, 1 base at V and 1 base at J, with 10 bases in the middle. This CDR3 has 15 residues.

The chain combines TRBV28 with TRBJ2-7, with a tentative D call TRBD2 (5 bases). Germline CDR1 MDHEN, CDR2 SYDVKM. Trimming left V 3 bases short and J 2 bases short, with 14 bases between. This CDR3 has 15 residues. The CDR3 DNA sequence: TGTGCCAGCAGTTTTGGGCCTAGCAGTCCCTACGAGCAGTACTTC. Protein product: CASSFGPSSPYEQYF. The full variable domain, completed using reference TRBV28 and TRBJ2-7, is DVKVTQSSRYLVKRTGEKVFLECVQDMDHENMFWYRQDPGLGLRLIYFSYDVKMKEKGDIPEGYSVSREKKERFSLILESASTNQTSMYLCASSFGPSSPYEQYFGPGTRLTVT.

The chain couples TRBV19 to TRBJ1-1; D unresolved. This CDR3 is built from 15 residues. Germline V CDR1 and CDR2: LNHDA, SQIVND (reference sequence). Trimming took off 1 base at V and 2 bases at J, with 11 bases between the two ends. CDR3 region: CASSIAPKANTEAFF. CDR3 coding DNA: TGTGCCAGTAGTATAGCGCCGAAGGCTAACACTGAAGCTTTCTTT.

The rearrangement links TRBV29-1 to TRBJ2-3, with 8 positions matching TRBD2. V shed 7 bases and J 2 bases; nucleotides not matched to a gene: 8. From germline, CDR1 is SQVTM and CDR2 ANQGSEA. CDR3 size: 14 residues. The CDR3 sequence: CSGRPGGSTDTQYF. CDR3 sequence (DNA): TGCAGCGGCCGCCCGGGAGGGTCCACAGATACGCAGTATTTT.

This chain uses TRBV5-1 with TRBJ2-1; the D gene is possibly TRBD2 (5 bases). V was cut by 4 bases and J by 4 bases, with 18 bases left in between. This CDR3 spans 16 amino acids. Germline CDR1 SGHRS, CDR2 YFSETQ. The CDR3 region has the DNA TGCGCCAGCAGCCACCACCGGGGAAGCGGATACAATGAGCAGTTCTTC. Amino acid sequence: CASSHHRGSGYNEQFF.

This chain's CDR3 is CASSPTGGRPYEQYF. CDR3 DNA sequence: TGTGCCAGCAGCCCTACCGGAGGACGGCCCTACGAGCAGTACTTC. The chain links TRBV7-6 to TRBJ2-7, with a weak D call TRBD2 (5 bases). CDR3 length: 15 residues. V was trimmed by 5 bases and J by 2 bases, leaving 16 bases between them. CDR1 and CDR2 from the germline V gene are SGHVS and FNYEAQ.

V gene TRBV30 combines with J gene TRBJ2-1; D is perhaps TRBD2 (5 bases). Germline CDR1 GTSNPN, CDR2 SVGIG (reference sequence). CDR3 size: 16 residues. The V gene lost 3 bases and the J gene lost 4 bases, with 19 bases spanning the gap. This chain's CDR3 is CAWSDPWGSVYNEQFF. The CDR3 nucleotides are TGTGCCTGGAGCGACCCCTGGGGTAGCGTTTACAATGAGCAGTTCTTC.

The genes are TRBV7-3 and TRBJ2-6; either TRBD1 or TRBD2 may supply D (5 bases each). Trimming stripped 5 bases from V and 0 bases from J, with 23 bases between. The CDR3 is made up of 20 amino acids. The germline CDR1 and CDR2 sequences are SGHTA and FQGTGA. CDR3 protein: CASSVSGTIIRGSGANVLTF. CDR3 coding DNA: TGTGCCAGCAGCGTATCCGGGACGATCATCCGGGGCTCTGGGGCCAACGTCCTGACTTTC. The full variable domain, its missing parts supplied by reference TRBV7-3 and TRBJ2-6, is GAGVSQTPSNKVTEKGKYVELRCDPISGHTALYWYRQSLGQGPEFLIYFQGTGAADDSGLPNDRFFAVRPEGSVSTLKIQRTERGDSAVYLCASSVSGTIIRGSGANVLTFGAGSRLTVL.

This chain connects TRBV30 to TRBJ2-3, with a tentative D call TRBD1 (6 bases). Germline CDR1 and CDR2: GTSNPN and SVGIG (reference sequence). CDR3 length equals 15 residues. The germline V and J ends were trimmed by 0 bases and 2 bases, with 12 bases remaining between them. The CDR3 reads CAWSVQQGLTDTQYF. The CDR3, as DNA: TGTGCCTGGAGTGTACAACAGGGCCTCACAGATACGCAGTATTTT.

The chain links TRBV28 to TRBJ2-7; a possible D gene is TRBD1 (5 bases). The CDR3 covers 15 residues. Germline assignment: CDR1 MDHEN and CDR2 SYDVKM. V lost 6 bases and J 2 bases, leaving 17 bases between the germline ends. The CDR3 nucleotides read TGTGCCAGCAGCCAGCGCGGACATGTCGCCTACGAGCAGTACTTC. It yields the protein CASSQRGHVAYEQYF.

This chain connects TRBV5-1 to TRBJ2-3, with unresolved D. Germline V lookup: CDR1 SGHRS, CDR2 YFSETQ. The V and J ends lost 4 bases and 0 bases respectively, with 18 bases between them. CDR3 length: 17 amino acids. This CDR3 reads CASSPPFSGPSTDTQYF. DNA of the CDR3: TGCGCCAGCAGCCCACCCTTTTCGGGCCCTAGCACAGATACGCAGTATTTT.

The V gene is TRBV7-3, the J gene TRBJ1-1; D remains unclear. The CDR3 is 13 residues long. V was pared by 1 base and J by 3 bases, with 6 bases between. CDR1 SGHTA and CDR2 FQGTGA come from the germline V gene. CDR3 nucleotides: TGTGCCAGCAGCTTAATAGCAGACACTGAAGCTTTCTTT. This sequence encodes CASSLIADTEAFF.

The V call is TRBV6-1, the J call TRBJ2-7, with D perhaps TRBD1 or TRBD2 (5 bases each). The germline gives CDR1 MNHNS, CDR2 SASEGT. The CDR3 runs 14 residues. V shed 6 bases and J shed 3 bases, with 15 bases lying between them. The CDR3 protein is CASRYRDGLYEQYF. CDR3 bases: TGTGCCAGCAGATACCGGGACGGACTCTACGAGCAGTACTTC.

The genes are TRBV28 and TRBJ2-7; TRBD2 agrees at 14 bases. V was clipped by 4 bases and J by 5 bases; unmatched bases: 22. CDR3 length: 21 amino acids. Germline V CDR1 and CDR2: MDHEN, SYDVKM. The chain's CDR3 is CASSSWGGSGTSGRRQHEQYF. The CDR3 DNA is TGTGCCAGCAGTTCTTGGGGAGGCTCCGGGACTAGCGGGAGAAGGCAGCACGAGCAGTACTTC.

This clone has only a few counts. This sample also contains other DNA sequences that code for the same CDR3. The CDR3 region has the DNA TGTGCCAGCAGTTACTCGGGGGGCTTTAGCTCCTACGAGCAGTACTTC. Its protein product is CASSYSGGFSSYEQYF. This chain joins TRBV6-5 and TRBJ2-7; TRBD1 or TRBD2 may be the D gene (6 bases each). Trimming pared 0 bases from V and 0 bases from J, leaving 12 bases between. The germline V gene encodes CDR1 MNHEY and CDR2 SVGAGI. This CDR3 is 16 amino acids long.

The V gene is TRBV19, the J gene TRBJ2-5, with TRBD2 identical over 12 bases. The CDR3 consists of 15 residues. With V trimmed by 3 bases and J by 4 bases, 3 bases remained unmatched. CDR1 LNHDA and CDR2 SQIVND come from the germline V gene (reference sequence). The CDR3 loop is CASSMMGLAGETQYF. CDR3 bases: TGTGCCAGTAGTATGATGGGACTAGCGGGAGAGACCCAGTACTTC. The full variable domain, in which reference TRBV19 and TRBJ2-5 provide the parts outside the CDR3, is DGGITQSPKYLFRKEGQNVTLSCEQNLNHDAMYWYRQDPGQGLRLIYYSQIVNDFQKGDIAEGYSVSREKKESFPLTVTSAQKNPTAFYLCASSMMGLAGETQYFGPGTRLLVL.

The genes are TRBV6-6 and TRBJ1-5; TRBD1 is a possible D gene (5 bases). V lost 6 bases and J lost 7, with 7 bases in between. Germline V lookup: CDR1 MNHNY, CDR2 SVGAGI (reference sequence). The CDR3 contains 11 residues. CDR3 DNA sequence: TGTGCCAGCAGGGGGGGACAGCCCCAGCATTTT. It translates to CASRGGQPQHF.

V is TRBV2 and J is TRBJ2-1; D gene uncertain. V lost 3 bases and J 9 bases, leaving 9 bases between the germline ends. The CDR3 spans 12 residues. Germline loops: CDR1 SNHLY, CDR2 FYNNEI. The DNA for the CDR3 is TGTGCCAGCAGTGACGAAGGCAGTGAGCAGTTCTTC. This sequence encodes CASSDEGSEQFF. Together with reference TRBV2 and TRBJ2-1, the CDR3 gives the full variable domain: EPEVTQTPSHQVTQMGQEVILRCVPISNHLYFYWYRQILGQKVEFLVSFYNNEISEKSEIFDDQFSVERPDGSNFTLKIRSTKLEDSAMYFCASSDEGSEQFFGPGTRLTVL.

J is TRBJ1-1 and V is TRBV19, with a weak D call TRBD1 (6 bases). Between the trimmed V and J ends, which lost 7 bases and 6 bases, there was a span of 21 bases. Germline loops: CDR1 LNHDA, CDR2 SQIVND (reference sequence). This CDR3 region has 15 residues. CDR3 coding DNA: TGTGCCAGTACCGCTCCTGACAGGAGCTATGCTGAAGCTTTCTTT. Translating gives CASTAPDRSYAEAFF.